Shown below are 2 T cell receptor beta chains from a single sample sequenced in a study of CD4 T cells in relation to SARS-CoV-2 and coronaviruses. Profiled with immunoSEQ multiplex PCR; TCRdb holds only in-frame clones, not every one. The repertoire holds around 23,000 clones, around 70% seen once, with roughly 18% in the top ten. CD4+ T cells from unexposed donors were obtained before the COVID-19 pandemic (2011-2018). After 10 to 11 days of culture, CD4+ T cells were isolated. These receptors are not linked to any known antigen. The specimen sequenced was CD4+ T cells from PBMCs, cultured in vitro. The origin of the receptors is a human donor in good health.

This clone appeared a few times. The chain joins TRBV5-1 to TRBJ2-5, with 11 bases that match TRBD1. Germline trimming cut 4 bases from V and 4 bases from J; bases unmatched to any gene: 3. This CDR3 spans 14 amino acids. Germline lookup yields CDR1 SGHRS and CDR2 YFSETQ. The CDR3 sequence: CASSLGQGGETQYF. CDR3 DNA sequence: TGCGCCAGCAGCCTGGGACAGGGGGGAGAGACCCAGTACTTC.

The rearrangement links TRBV3-1 (or the pseudogene TRBV3-2) to TRBJ2-3; TRBD2 matches 7 bases. The CDR3 totals 14 residues. Germline values: CDR1 LGHDT, CDR2 YNNKEL (reference sequence). J gave up 7 bases and V 1 base, and 5 bases lay outside the gene matches. This chain's CDR3 is CASSQGTSVNTQYF. The CDR3 bases are TGTGCCAGCAGCCAAGGGACTAGTGTGAATACGCAGTATTTT.